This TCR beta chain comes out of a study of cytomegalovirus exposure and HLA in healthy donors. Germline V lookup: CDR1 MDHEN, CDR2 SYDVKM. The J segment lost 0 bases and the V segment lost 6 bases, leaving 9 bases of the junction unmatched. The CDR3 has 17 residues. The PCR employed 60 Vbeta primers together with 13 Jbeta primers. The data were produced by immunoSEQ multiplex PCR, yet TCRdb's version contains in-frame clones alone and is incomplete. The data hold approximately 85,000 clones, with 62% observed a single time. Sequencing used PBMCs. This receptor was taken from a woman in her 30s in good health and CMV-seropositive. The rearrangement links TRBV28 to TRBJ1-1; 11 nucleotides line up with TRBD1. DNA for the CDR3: TGTGCCAGCAGCCCCCCGGGACAGGGGGTAATGAACACTGAAGCTTTCTTT. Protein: CASSPPGQGVMNTEAFF. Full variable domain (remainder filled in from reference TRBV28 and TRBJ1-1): DVKVTQSSRYLVKRTGEKVFLECVQDMDHENMFWYRQDPGLGLRLIYFSYDVKMKEKGDIPEGYSVSREKKERFSLILESASTNQTSMYLCASSPPGQGVMNTEAFFGQGTRLTVV.